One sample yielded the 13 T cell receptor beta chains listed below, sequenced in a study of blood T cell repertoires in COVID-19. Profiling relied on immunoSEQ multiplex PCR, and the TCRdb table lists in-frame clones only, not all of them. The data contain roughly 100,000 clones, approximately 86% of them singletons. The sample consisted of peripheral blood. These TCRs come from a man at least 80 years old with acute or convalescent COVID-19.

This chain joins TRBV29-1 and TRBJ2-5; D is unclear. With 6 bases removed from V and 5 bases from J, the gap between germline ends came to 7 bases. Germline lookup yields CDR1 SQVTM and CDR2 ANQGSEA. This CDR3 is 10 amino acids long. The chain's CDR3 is CSVAWETQYF. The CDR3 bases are TGCAGCGTAGCTTGGGAGACCCAGTACTTC.

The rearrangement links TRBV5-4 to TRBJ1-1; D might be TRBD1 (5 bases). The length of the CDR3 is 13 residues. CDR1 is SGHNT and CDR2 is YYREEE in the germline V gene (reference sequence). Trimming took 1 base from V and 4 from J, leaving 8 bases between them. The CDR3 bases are TGTGCCAGCAGCTTGCAGGGAGGCACTGAAGCTTTCTTT. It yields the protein CASSLQGGTEAFF.

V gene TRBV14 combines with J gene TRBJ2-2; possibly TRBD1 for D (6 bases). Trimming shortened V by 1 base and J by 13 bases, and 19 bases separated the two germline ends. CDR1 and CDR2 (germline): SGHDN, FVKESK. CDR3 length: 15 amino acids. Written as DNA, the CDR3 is TGTGCCAGCAGCCAAGCACAGGGTGTGAGGGGTGTGCTGTTTTTT. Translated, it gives CASSQAQGVRGVLFF.

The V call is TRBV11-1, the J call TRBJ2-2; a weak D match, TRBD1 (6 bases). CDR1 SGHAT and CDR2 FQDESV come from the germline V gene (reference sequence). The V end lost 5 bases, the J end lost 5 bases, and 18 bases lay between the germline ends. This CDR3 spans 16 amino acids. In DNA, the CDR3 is TGTGCCAGCAGCCCGCAGGGGTTGGTAGGAACCGGGGAGCTGTTTTTT. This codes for CASSPQGLVGTGELFF.

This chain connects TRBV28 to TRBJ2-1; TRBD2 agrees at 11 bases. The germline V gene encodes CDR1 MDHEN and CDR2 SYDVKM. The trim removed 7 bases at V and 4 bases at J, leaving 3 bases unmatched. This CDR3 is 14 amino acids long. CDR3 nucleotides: TGTGCCAGCAAAACTAGCGGGAGTTACAATGAGCAGTTCTTC. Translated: CASKTSGSYNEQFF.

The CDR3 reads CASSLAGVGTDTQYF. The CDR3 DNA reads as TGTGCCAGCAGTTTAGCGGGAGTGGGCACAGATACGCAGTATTTT. The chain couples TRBV6-2 or TRBV6-3 to TRBJ2-3; TRBD2 matches at 9 bases. CDR3 length: 15 amino acids. Per germline, CDR1 MNHEY and CDR2 SVGEGT. Losses at the gene ends were 4 bases for V and 1 base for J; bases not matched to a gene: 3.

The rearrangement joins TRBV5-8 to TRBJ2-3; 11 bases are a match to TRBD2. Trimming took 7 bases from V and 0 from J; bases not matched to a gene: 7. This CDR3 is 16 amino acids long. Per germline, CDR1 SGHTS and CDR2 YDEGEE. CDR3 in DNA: TGTGCCAGCCCCACACTAGCGGGAGCAAGCACAGATACGCAGTATTTT. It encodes CASPTLAGASTDTQYF. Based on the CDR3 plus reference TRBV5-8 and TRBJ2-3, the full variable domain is EAGVTQSPTHLIKTRGQQATLRCSPISGHTSVYWYQQALGLGLQFLLWYDEGEERNRGNFPPRFSGRQFPNYSSELNVNALELEDSALYLCASPTLAGASTDTQYFGPGTRLTVL.

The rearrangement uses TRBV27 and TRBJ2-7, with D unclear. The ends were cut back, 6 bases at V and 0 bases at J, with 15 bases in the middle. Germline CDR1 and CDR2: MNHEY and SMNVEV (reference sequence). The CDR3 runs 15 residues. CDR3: CASSSYGVGSYEQYF. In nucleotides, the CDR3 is TGTGCCAGCAGCTCATATGGAGTTGGCTCCTACGAGCAGTACTTC.

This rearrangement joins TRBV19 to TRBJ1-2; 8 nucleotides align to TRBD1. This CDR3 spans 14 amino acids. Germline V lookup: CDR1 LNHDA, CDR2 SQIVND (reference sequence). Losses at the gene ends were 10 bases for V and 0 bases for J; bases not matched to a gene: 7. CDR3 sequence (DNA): TGTGCCACCGGACAGGGCCCCGCTAACTATGGCTACACCTTC. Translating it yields CATGQGPANYGYTF. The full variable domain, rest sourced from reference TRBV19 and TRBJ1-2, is DGGITQSPKYLFRKEGQNVTLSCEQNLNHDAMYWYRQDPGQGLRLIYYSQIVNDFQKGDIAEGYSVSREKKESFPLTVTSAQKNPTAFYLCATGQGPANYGYTFGSGTRLTVV.

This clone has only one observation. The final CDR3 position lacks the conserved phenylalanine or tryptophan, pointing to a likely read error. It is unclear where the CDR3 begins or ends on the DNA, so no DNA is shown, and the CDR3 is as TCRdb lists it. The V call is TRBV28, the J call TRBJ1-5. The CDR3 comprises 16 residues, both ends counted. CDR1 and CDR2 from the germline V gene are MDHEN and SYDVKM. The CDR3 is CASSPPGLGSNQPQSL.

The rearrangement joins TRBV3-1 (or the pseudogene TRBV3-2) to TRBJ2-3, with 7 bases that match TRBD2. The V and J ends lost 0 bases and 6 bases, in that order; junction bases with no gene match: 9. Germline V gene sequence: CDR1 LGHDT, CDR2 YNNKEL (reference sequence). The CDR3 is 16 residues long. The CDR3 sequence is CASSQDRASGRDTQYF. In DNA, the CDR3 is TGTGCCAGCAGCCAAGATCGGGCTAGCGGTCGGGATACGCAGTATTTT.

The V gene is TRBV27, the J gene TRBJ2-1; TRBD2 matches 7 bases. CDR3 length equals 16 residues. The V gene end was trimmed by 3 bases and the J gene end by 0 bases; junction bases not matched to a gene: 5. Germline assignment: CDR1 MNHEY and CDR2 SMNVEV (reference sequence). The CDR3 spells CASSLKLASSYNEQFF. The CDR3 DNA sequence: TGTGCCAGCAGTTTGAAACTAGCGAGCTCCTACAATGAGCAGTTCTTC.

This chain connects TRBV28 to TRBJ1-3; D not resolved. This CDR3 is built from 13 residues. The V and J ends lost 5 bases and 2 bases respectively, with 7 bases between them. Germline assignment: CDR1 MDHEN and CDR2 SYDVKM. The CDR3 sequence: CASSTNPGNTIYF. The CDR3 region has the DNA TGTGCCAGCAGTACAAACCCTGGAAACACCATATATTTT.